The following is a T cell receptor (beta chain) sequence with its context. Method: immunoSEQ multiplex PCR; TCRdb's copy keeps in-frame clones and lacks some. The table includes roughly 400,000 clones, roughly 90% detected once. This record belongs to a study of blood T cell repertoires in COVID-19. The CDR3 runs 16 residues. V was pared by 1 base and J by 6 bases, with 8 bases of the junction left unmatched. CDR1 and CDR2 (germline): MDHEN, SYDVKM. Cohort assignment relied on participant-reported clinical history. No more than 2 weeks before study entry, exposed participants had met a case of COVID-19.

The gene calls are TRBV28 and TRBJ2-1; 8 nucleotides match TRBD2. This TCR was recovered from a woman between 18 and 29 years old who had been exposed to COVID-19. Sequenced sample: PBMCs or T cells enriched from blood (not recorded which). The CDR3 DNA follows: TGTGCCAGCAGTTTATCCCCCGGACTAGCATTCAATGAGCAGTTCTTC. Residues: CASSLSPGLAFNEQFF.